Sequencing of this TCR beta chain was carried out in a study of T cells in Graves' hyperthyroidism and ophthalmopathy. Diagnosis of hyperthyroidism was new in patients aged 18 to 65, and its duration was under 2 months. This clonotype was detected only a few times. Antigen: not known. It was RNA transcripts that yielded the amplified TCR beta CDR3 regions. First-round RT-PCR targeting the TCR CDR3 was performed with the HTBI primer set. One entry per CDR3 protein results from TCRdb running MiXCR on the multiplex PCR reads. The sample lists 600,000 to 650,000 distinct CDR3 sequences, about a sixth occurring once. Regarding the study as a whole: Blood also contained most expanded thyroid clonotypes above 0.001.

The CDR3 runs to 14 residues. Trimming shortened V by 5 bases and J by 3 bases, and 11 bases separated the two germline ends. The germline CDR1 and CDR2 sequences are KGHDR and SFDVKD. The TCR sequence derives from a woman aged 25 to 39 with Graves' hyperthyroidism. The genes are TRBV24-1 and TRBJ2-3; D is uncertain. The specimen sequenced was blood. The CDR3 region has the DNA TGTGCCACCAGTGGCAATATAGCAACAGATACGCAGTATTTT. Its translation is CATSGNIATDTQYF.